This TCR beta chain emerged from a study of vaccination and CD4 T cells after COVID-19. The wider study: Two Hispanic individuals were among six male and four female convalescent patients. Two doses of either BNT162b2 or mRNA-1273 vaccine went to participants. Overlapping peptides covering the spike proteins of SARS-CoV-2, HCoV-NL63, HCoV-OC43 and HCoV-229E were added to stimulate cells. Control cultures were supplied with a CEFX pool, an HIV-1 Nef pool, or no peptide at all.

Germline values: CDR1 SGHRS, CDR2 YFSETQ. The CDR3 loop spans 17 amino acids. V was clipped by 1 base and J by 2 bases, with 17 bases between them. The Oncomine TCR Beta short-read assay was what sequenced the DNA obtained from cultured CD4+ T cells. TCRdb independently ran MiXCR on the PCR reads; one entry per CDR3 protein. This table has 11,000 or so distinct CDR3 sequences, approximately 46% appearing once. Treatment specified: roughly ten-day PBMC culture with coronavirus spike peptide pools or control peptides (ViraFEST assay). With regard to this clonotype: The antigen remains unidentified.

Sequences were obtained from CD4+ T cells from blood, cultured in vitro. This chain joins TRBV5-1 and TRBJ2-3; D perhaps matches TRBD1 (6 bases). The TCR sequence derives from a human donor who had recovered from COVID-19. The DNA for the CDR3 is TGCGCCAGCAGCTTGTTACCAGGGACAACGACCACAGATACGCAGTATTTT. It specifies CASSLLPGTTTTDTQYF. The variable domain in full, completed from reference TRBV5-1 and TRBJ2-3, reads KAGVTQTPRYLIKTRGQQVTLSCSPISGHRSVSWYQQTPGQGLQFLFEYFSETQRNKGNFPGRFSGRQFSNSRSEMNVSTLELGDSALYLCASSLLPGTTTTDTQYFGPGTRLTVL.